The following is a T cell receptor beta chain sequence with its context. These data originate in a study of blood T cell repertoires in COVID-19. In the study overall: PBMCs, B-cell-depleted T cells, or T cells were the source of the cDNA or gDNA that made up the material.

As originally analysed: Counts of nucleated cells, estimated from reference gene primer amplification, were obtained. The data were produced by immunoSEQ multiplex PCR, yet TCRdb's version contains in-frame clones alone and is incomplete. V, J and clone size were drawn from that table, and D and trimming were deduced from the DNA. The table includes about 50,000 clones, around 86% detected once. The CDR3 spans 15 residues. V shed 2 bases and J 5 bases; nucleotides not matched to a gene: 2. The germline gives CDR1 SGDLS, CDR2 YYNGEE. This clonotype was obtained from an older woman with acute or convalescent COVID-19. The chain joins TRBV9 to TRBJ2-2; 11 bases line up with TRBD2. Sequenced: peripheral blood. The CDR3 DNA follows: TGTGCCAGCAGCGTTAGCGGGGGGGTTACCGGGGAGCTGTTTTTT. Encoded protein: CASSVSGGVTGELFF.